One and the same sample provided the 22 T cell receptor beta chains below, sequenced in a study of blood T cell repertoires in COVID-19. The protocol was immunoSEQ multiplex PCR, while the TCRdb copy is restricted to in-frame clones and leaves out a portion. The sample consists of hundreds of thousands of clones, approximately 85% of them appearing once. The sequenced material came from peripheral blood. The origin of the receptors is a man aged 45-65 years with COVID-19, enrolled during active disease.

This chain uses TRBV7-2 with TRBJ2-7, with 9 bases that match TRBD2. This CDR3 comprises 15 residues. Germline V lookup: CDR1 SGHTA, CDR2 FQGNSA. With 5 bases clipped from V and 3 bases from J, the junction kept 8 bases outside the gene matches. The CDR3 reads CASSPRSGGFYEQYF. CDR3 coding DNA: TGTGCCAGCAGCCCACGTAGCGGGGGATTCTACGAGCAGTACTTC.

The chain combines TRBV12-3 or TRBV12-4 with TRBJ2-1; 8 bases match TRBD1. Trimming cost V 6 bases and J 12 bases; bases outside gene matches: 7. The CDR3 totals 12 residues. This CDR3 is CASSQDRAMQFF. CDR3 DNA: TGTGCCAGCAGCCAGGACAGGGCTATGCAGTTCTTC.

DNA of the CDR3: TGTGCCGTGGGGCGGAAGGGATCCTACGAGCAGTACTTC. Translating it yields CAVGRKGSYEQYF. The chain joins TRBV5-4 to TRBJ2-7; a weak D match, TRBD1 (5 bases). The CDR3 loop spans 13 amino acids. Trimming took off 10 bases at V and 1 base at J, with 15 bases between the two ends. Germline values: CDR1 SGHNT, CDR2 YYREEE (reference sequence).

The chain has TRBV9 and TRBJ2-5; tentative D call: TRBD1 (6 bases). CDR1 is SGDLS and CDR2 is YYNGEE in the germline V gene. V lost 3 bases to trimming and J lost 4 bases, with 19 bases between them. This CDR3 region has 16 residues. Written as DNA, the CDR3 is TGTGCCAGCAGCGGCCCCCGGGACCTAGGGGGAGAGACCCAGTACTTC. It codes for CASSGPRDLGGETQYF.

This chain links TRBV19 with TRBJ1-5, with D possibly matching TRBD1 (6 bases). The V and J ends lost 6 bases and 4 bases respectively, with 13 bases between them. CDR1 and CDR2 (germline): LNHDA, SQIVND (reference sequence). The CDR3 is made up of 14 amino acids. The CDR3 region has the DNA TGTGCCAGTAGCATCAATACAGGGAATCAGCCCCAGCATTTT. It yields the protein CASSINTGNQPQHF.

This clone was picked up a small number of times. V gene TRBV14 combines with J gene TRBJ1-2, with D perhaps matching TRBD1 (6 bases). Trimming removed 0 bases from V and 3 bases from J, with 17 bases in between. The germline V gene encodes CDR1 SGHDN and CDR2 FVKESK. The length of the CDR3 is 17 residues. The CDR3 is CASSQDLGARMDYGYTF. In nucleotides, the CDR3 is TGTGCCAGCAGCCAAGATCTGGGGGCGCGTATGGACTATGGCTACACCTTC.

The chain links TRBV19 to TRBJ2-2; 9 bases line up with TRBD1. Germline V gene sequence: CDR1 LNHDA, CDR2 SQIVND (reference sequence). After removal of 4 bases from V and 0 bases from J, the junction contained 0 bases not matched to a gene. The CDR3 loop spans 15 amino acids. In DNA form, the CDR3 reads TGTGCCAGTAGTAGGACAGGGGCGAACACCGGGGAGCTGTTTTTT. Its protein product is CASSRTGANTGELFF.

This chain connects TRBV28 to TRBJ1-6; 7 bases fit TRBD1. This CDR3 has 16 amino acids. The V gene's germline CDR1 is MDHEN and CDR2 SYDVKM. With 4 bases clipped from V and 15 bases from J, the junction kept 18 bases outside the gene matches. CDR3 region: CASSSQVGRGAVFLHF. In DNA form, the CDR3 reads TGTGCCAGCAGTTCCCAGGTGGGCAGGGGGGCCGTTTTCCTCCACTTT.

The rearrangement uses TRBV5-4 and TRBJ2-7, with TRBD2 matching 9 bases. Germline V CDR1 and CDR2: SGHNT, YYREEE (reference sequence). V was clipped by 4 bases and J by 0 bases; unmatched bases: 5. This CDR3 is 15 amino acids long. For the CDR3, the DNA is TGTGCCAGCAGCCCGCGGGGGGGACTCTCCTACGAGCAGTACTTC. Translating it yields CASSPRGGLSYEQYF.

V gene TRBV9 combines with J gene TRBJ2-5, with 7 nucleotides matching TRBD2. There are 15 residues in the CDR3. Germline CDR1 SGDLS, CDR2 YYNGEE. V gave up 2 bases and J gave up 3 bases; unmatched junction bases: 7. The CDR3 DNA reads TGTGCCAGCAGCGTGGGAGGGGTAACCAAAGAGACCCAGTACTTC. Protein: CASSVGGVTKETQYF.

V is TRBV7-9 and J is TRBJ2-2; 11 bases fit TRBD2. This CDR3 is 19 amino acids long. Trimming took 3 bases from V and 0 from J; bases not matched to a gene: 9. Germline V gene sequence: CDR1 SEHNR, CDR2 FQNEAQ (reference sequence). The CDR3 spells CASSFPPGSGGANTGELFF. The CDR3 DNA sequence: TGTGCCAGCAGCTTTCCGCCTGGTAGCGGGGGGGCGAACACCGGGGAGCTGTTTTTT. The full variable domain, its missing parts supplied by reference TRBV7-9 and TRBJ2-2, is DTGVSQNPRHKITKRGQNVTFRCDPISEHNRLYWYRQTLGQGPEFLTYFQNEAQLEKSRLLSDRFSAERPKGSFSTLEIQRTEQGDSAMYLCASSFPPGSGGANTGELFFGEGSRLTVL.

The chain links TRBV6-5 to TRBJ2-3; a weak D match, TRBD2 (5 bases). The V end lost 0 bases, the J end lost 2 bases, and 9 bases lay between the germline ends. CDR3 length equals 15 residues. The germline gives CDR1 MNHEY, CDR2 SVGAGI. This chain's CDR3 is CASSYSVAITDTQYF. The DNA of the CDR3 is TGTGCCAGCAGTTACTCGGTAGCGATCACAGATACGCAGTATTTT.

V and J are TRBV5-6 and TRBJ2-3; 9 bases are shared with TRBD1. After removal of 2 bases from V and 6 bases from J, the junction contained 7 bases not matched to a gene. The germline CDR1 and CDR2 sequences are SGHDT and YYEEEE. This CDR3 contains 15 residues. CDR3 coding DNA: TGTGCCAGCAGCTTTCAAGACAGGGGGGTCGATACGCAGTATTTT. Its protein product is CASSFQDRGVDTQYF.

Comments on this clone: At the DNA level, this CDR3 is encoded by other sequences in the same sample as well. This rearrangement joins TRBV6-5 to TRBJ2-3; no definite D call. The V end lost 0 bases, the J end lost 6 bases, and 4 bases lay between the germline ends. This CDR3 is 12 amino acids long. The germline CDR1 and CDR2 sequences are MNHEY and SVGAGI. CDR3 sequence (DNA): TGTGCCAGCAGTTACTCCGGTGATACGCAGTATTTT. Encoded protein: CASSYSGDTQYF.

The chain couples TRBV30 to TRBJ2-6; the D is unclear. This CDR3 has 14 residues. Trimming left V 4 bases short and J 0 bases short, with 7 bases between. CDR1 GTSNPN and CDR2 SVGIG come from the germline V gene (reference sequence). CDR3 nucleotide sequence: TGTGCCTGGACTTCTTTCTCTGGGGCCAACGTCCTGACTTTC. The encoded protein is CAWTSFSGANVLTF.

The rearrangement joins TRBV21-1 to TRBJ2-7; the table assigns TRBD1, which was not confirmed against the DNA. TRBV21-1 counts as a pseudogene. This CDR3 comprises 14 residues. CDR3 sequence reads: CASSKGVNPYEQYF. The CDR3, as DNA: TGTGCCAGCAGCAAAGGTGTCAATCCCTACGAGCAGTACTTC.

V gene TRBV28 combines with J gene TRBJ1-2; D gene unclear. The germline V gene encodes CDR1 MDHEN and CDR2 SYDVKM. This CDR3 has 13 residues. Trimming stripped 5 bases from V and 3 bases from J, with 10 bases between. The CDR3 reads CASSIKADYGYTF. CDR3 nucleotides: TGTGCCAGCAGTATAAAGGCGGACTATGGCTACACCTTC.

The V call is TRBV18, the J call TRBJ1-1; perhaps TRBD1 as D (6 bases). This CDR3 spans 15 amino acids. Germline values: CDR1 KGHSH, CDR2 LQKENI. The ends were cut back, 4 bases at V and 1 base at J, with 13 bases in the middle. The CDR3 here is CASSLEQGRNTEAFF. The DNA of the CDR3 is TGTGCCAGCTCACTCGAGCAGGGGAGGAACACTGAAGCTTTCTTT.

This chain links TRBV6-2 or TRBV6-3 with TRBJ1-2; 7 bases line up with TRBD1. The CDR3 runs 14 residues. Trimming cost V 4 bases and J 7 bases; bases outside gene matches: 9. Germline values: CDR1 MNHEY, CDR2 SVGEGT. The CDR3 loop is CASSSSDRAFGYTF. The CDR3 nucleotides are TGTGCCAGCAGTTCAAGTGACAGGGCCTTTGGCTACACCTTC.

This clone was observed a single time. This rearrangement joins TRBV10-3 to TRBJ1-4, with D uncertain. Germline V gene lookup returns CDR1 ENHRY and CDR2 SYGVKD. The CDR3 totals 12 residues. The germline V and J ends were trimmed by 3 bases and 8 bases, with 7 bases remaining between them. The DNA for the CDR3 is TGTGCCATCAGTGATGGGCAGGAAAAACTGTTTTTT. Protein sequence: CAISDGQEKLFF.

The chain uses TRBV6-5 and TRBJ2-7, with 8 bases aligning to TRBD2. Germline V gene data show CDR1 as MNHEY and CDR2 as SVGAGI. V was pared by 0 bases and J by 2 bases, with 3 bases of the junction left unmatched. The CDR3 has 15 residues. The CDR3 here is CASSYSSGGAYEQYF. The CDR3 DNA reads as TGTGCCAGCAGTTACTCGTCCGGGGGGGCCTACGAGCAGTACTTC.

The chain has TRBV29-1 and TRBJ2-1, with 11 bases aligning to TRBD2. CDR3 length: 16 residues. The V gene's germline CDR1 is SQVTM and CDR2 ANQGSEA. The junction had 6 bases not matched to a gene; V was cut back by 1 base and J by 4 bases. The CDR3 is CSVEGPSGGTYNEQFF. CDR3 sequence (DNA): TGCAGCGTTGAAGGTCCTAGCGGGGGGACTTACAATGAGCAGTTCTTC.